The present TCR beta chain was sequenced within a study of cytomegalovirus exposure and HLA in healthy donors. In the PCR, 60 Vbeta and 13 Jbeta primers were used. Profiling relied on immunoSEQ multiplex PCR, and the TCRdb table lists in-frame clones only, not all of them. The repertoire holds about 170,000 clones, with approximately 82% as singletons. The ends lost 4 bases at V and 5 bases at J; junction bases unmatched: 5. The CDR3 has 14 residues. Germline CDR1 and CDR2: SGHDT and YYEEEE. The source is a male donor in good health and CMV-seronegative. The chain recombines TRBV5-6 with TRBJ1-2, with TRBD1 matching over 10 bases. Sequencing was carried out using PBMCs. CDR3 DNA: TGTGCCAGCAGCCTGGACAGGGGGAGGTATGGCTACACCTTC. This encodes CASSLDRGRYGYTF.